This entry concerns a single T cell receptor beta chain. The antigen is not known. One entry per CDR3 protein, called by TCRdb with MiXCR from the RT-PCR reads. The profile shows about 650,000 distinct CDR3 sequences, 15% to 19% of them singletons. This sample stems from a study of response to subunit inactivated influenza vaccine. V was trimmed by 5 bases and J by 5 bases, leaving 22 bases between them. Germline-derived CDR1 and CDR2 are SGHAT and FQNNGV. This CDR3 contains 18 residues. Study-wide results and limits: Every seasonal influenza vaccination brings in few new T cells, the authors suggested.

This receptor was obtained from a man aged 50 to 60 who received an inactivated influenza vaccine. The gene calls are TRBV11-2 and TRBJ1-6; D possibly corresponds to TRBD1 (6 bases). The material sequenced was PBMCs from blood, taken approximately 13 days after vaccination. The CDR3 spells CASSPRLTGLYHNSPLHF. The CDR3 bases are TGTGCCAGCAGCCCCCGATTGACAGGACTTTACCATAATTCACCCCTCCACTTT.